This is a list of T cell receptor beta chains from one sample in a study of blood T cell repertoires in COVID-19. TCRdb's copy holds only in-frame clones and misses some; the assay was immunoSEQ multiplex PCR. Among 84,000 or so clones, around four fifths were seen once, and the ten largest hold over 15%. The sample comprised peripheral blood. The receptor set was obtained from an elderly man with active or convalescent COVID-19. The conserved cysteine and the conserved F or W are not part of the CDR3 here. The D gene is left open where the match is weak.

length | V | D | CDR3
16 | TRBV7-9 | TRBD1 | ASSPTGGDLSYNSPLH
13 | TRBV5-4 | TRBD1 | ASSLSDRGFSPLH
13 | TRBV5-1 | TRBD1 | ASSEQGAGNTEAF
12 | TRBV11-2 | - | ASSLEQGAYGYT
14 | TRBV4-1 | - | ASSQNRDPGTDTQY
13 | TRBV19 | TRBD1 | ASTETGGSFDTQY
14 | TRBV5-1 | TRBD1 | ASSLPSGQGPDTQY
10 | TRBV19 | - | ASRTGGHTQY
13 | TRBV18 | TRBD1 | ASSPTTGDYNEQF
12 | TRBV11-3 | - | ARNGTPPMIGYT
17 | TRBV21-1 | - | ASSFGPKPGLVPGNTIY
13 | TRBV5-1 | - | ASSLTGTTNEKLF
10 | TRBV6-5 | - | ASQDYPHTQY